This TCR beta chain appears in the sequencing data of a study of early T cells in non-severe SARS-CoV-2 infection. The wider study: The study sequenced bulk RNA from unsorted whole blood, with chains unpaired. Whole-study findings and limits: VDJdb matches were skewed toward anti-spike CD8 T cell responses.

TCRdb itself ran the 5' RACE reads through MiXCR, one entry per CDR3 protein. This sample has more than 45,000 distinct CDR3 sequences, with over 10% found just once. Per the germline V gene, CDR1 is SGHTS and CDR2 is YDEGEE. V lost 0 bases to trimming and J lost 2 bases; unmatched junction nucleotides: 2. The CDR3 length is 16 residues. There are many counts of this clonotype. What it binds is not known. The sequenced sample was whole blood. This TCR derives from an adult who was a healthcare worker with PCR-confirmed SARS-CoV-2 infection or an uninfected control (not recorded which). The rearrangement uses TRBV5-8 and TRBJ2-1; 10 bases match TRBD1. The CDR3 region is CASSLVGQGAYNEQFF. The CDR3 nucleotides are TGTGCCAGCAGCTTGGTCGGACAGGGGGCCTACAATGAGCAGTTCTTC. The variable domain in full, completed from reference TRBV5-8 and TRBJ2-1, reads EAGVTQSPTHLIKTRGQQATLRCSPISGHTSVYWYQQALGLGLQFLLWYDEGEERNRGNFPPRFSGRQFPNYSSELNVNALELEDSALYLCASSLVGQGAYNEQFFGPGTRLTVL.